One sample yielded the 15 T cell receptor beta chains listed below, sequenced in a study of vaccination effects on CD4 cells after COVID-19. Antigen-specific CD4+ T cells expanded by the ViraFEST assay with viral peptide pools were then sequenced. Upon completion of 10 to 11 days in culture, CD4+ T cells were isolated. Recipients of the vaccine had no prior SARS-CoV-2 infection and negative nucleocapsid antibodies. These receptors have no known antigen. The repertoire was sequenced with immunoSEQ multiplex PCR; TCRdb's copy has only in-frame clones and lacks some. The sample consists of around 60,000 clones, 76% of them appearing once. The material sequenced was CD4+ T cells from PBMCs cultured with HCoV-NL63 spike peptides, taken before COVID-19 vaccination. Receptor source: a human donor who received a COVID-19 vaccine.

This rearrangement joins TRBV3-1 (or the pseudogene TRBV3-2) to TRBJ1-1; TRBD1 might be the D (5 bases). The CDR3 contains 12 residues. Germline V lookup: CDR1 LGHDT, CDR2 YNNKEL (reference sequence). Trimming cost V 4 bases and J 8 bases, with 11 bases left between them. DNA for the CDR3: TGTGCCAGCAGCCTCTTGGGGGGGGAAGCTTTCTTT. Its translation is CASSLLGGEAFF.

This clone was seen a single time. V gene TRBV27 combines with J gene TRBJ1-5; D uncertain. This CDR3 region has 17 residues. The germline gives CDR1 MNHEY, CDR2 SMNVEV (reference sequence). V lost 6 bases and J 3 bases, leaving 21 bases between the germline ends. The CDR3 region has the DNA TGTGCCAGCAGCCCTGTTGGGTCAGCGGGTTCCAATCAGCCCCAGCATTTT. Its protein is CASSPVGSAGSNQPQHF.

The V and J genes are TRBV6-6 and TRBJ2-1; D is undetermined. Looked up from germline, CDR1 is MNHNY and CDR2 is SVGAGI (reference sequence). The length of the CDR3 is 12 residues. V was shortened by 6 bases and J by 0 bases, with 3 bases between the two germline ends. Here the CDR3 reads CASSPSYNEQFF. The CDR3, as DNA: TGTGCCAGCAGCCCCTCCTACAATGAGCAGTTCTTC.

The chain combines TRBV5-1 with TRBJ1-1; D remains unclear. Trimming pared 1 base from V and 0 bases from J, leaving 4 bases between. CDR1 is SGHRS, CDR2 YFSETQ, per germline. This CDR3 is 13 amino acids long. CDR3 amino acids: CASSLSLNTEAFF. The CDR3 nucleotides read TGCGCCAGCAGCTTGAGTCTGAACACTGAAGCTTTCTTT.

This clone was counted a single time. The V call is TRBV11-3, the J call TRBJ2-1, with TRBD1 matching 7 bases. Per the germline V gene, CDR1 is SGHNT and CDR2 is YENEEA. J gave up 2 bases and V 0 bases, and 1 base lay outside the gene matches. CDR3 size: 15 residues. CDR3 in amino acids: CASSLDGTAYNEQFF. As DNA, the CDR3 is TGTGCCAGCAGCTTAGACGGGACAGCCTACAATGAGCAGTTCTTC.

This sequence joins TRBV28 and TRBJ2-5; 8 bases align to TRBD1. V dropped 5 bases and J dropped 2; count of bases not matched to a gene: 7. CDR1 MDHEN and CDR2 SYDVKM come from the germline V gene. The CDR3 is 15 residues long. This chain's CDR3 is CASSPRGQVQETQYF. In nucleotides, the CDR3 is TGTGCCAGCAGTCCCCGGGGACAGGTTCAAGAGACCCAGTACTTC.

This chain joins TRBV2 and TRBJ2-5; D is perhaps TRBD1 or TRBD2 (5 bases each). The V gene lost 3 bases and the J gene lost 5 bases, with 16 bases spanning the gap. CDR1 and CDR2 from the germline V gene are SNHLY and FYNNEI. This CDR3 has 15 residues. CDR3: CASSDSRGIRETQYF. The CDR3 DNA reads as TGTGCCAGCAGTGATTCGAGGGGCATTCGGGAGACCCAGTACTTC.

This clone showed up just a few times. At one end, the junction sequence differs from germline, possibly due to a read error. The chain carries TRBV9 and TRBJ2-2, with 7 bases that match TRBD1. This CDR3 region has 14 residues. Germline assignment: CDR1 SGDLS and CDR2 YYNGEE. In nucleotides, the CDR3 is TGTGCCAGCAGCCTACAGGGGAACGCCGGGGAGCTGTTTTTT. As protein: CASSLQGNAGELFF.

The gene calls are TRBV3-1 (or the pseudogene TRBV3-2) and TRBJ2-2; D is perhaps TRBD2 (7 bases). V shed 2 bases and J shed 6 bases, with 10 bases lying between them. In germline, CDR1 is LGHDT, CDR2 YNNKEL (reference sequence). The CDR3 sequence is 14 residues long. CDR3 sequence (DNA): TGTGCCAGCAGCCAAACGGGGGGCTCCGGGGAGCTGTTTTTT. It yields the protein CASSQTGGSGELFF.

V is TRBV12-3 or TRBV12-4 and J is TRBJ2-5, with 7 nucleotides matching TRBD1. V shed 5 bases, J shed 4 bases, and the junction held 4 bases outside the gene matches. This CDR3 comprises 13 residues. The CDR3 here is CASSRQGPETQYF. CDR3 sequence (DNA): TGTGCCAGCAGTCGACAGGGTCCAGAGACCCAGTACTTC.

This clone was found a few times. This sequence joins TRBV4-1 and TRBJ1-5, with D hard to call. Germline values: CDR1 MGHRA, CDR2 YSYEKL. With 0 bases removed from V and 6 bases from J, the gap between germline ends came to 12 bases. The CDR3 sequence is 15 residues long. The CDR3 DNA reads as TGCGCCAGCAGCCAAGATGTGGGAGGAAGTCAGCCCCAGCATTTT. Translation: CASSQDVGGSQPQHF.

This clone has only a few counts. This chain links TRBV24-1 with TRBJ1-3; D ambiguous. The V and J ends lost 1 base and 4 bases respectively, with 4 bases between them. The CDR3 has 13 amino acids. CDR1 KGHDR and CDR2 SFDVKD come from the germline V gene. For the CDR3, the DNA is TGTGCCACCAGTGATTTAACGGGAAACACCATATATTTT. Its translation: CATSDLTGNTIYF.

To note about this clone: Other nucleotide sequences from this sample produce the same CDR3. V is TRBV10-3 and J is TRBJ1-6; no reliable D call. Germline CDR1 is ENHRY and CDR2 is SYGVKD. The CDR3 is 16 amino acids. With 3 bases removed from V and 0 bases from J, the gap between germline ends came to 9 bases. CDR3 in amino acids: CAISEVGSSYNSPLHF. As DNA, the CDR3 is TGTGCCATCAGTGAAGTTGGGAGCTCCTATAATTCACCCCTCCACTTT.

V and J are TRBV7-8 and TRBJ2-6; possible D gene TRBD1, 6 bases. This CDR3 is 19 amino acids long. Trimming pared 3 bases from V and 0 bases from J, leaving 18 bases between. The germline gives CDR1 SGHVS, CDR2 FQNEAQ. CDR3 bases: TGTGCCAGCAGCTTGCGCCCTCCGTCGACAGGCTCTGGGGCCAACGTCCTGACTTTC. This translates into CASSLRPPSTGSGANVLTF.

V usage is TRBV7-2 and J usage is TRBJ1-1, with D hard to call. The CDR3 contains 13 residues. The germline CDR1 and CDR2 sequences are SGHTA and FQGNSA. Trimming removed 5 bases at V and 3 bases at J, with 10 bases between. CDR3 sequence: CASSTRFHTEAFF. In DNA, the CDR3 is TGTGCCAGCAGCACCAGGTTTCACACTGAAGCTTTCTTT.